Listed here is a single T cell receptor beta chain. The data were obtained in a study of a mutant IDH1 vaccine in newly diagnosed glioma. Study at large: Mean patient age was about 40 years; approximately 60% were male and approximately 38% female. Receipt of radiotherapy, temozolomide, or both preceded the study, and most received both.

This CDR3 spans 14 amino acids. Germline V gives CDR1 SEHNR, CDR2 FQNEAQ (reference sequence). Trimming removed 4 bases from V and 4 bases from J, with 14 bases in between. Using immunoSEQ multiplex PCR, the repertoire was profiled, and TCRdb retains in-frame clones only, with some absent. The repertoire includes about 59,000 clones, more than 85% of them detected once, and around 2.5% sits in the top ten. The time point denotes: baseline, week 1 (first vaccination visit). As for treatment: pre-vaccination baseline after standard-of-care therapy. The receptor's source is a man aged 45-65 years with glioma. The chain uses TRBV7-9 and TRBJ2-7, with D possibly being TRBD1 or TRBD2 (5 bases each). Sequenced material: PBMCs, taken from a glioma patient treated with radiotherapy, temozolomide or both. CDR3 residues: CASSSTGLQYEQYF. In DNA, the CDR3 is TGTGCCAGCAGCTCTACAGGACTCCAATACGAGCAGTACTTC.